Described below is a single TCR beta chain sequence and its context. Its antigen is not identified. The germline CDR1 and CDR2 sequences are SGHNT and YYREEE (reference sequence). V lost 3 bases and J 7 bases, leaving 14 bases between the germline ends. The CDR3 runs 13 residues. This record comes from a study of immune cell composition in non-small cell lung cancer. Study-level information: Most cases were lung adenocarcinoma or squamous cell carcinoma.

General study results and limits: Tumour-associated clones >0.5% occurred in 30% to 35% of adenocarcinomas, roughly 80% of squamous. Tumour-reactive clones were not shown to match dominant in vivo tumour clones. Top 10 clone scores and clonality were higher in squamous than adenocarcinoma.

Here immunoSEQ multiplex PCR was the method, and the copy in TCRdb shows in-frame clones only, minus some. This repertoire shows under 1,300 clones, 79% found once; its top ten account for about 9.6%. The TCR originated in a human donor with non-small cell lung cancer. Sequencing was done on a sample of lung tumor tissue. This chain joins TRBV5-4 and TRBJ2-7; D may be TRBD2 (6 bases). CDR3 bases: TGTGCCAGCAGCTGGGGACTCACGGCGGAGCAGTACTTC. This encodes CASSWGLTAEQYF.